This passage covers 10 T cell receptor beta chains from one sample sequenced in a study of T cells in Graves' hyperthyroidism and ophthalmopathy. The TCR beta CDR3 regions underwent amplification using RNA transcripts as the source. First-round RT-PCR with HTBI primers amplified the TCR CDR3 region. TCRdb recomputed calls from the multiplex PCR reads with MiXCR, one row per CDR3 protein. Among just under 750,000 distinct CDR3 sequences listed, 35% were seen once. Sequencing used blood. Receptors originate from a woman aged 40 to 55 with Graves' hyperthyroidism.

This clonotype was recorded at least ten times. The rearrangement joins TRBV10-3 to TRBJ2-6; no clear D gene. Trimming cost V 0 bases and J 4 bases, with 10 bases left between them. This CDR3 contains 16 residues. Germline loops: CDR1 ENHRY, CDR2 SYGVKD. CDR3 amino acids: CAISESYRAGANVLTF. For the CDR3, the DNA is TGTGCCATCAGTGAGTCGTATAGGGCCGGGGCCAACGTCCTGACTTTC.

Many counts were recorded for this clonotype. The V gene is TRBV5-1, the J gene TRBJ1-4; no definite D call. This CDR3 is 14 amino acids long. The V end lost 2 bases, the J end lost 1 base, and 6 bases lay between the germline ends. Germline CDR1 and CDR2: SGHRS and YFSETQ. The CDR3 DNA follows: TGCGCCAGCAGCTTCGAGAGAACTAATGAAAAACTGTTTTTT. This codes for CASSFERTNEKLFF.

This chain connects TRBV6-1 to TRBJ2-6; TRBD2 might be the D (6 bases). This CDR3 has 15 amino acids. The germline V gene has CDR1 MNHNS and CDR2 SASEGT. Trimming removed 8 bases from V and 4 bases from J, with 15 bases in between. DNA of the CDR3: TGTGCCAGCTCACCACGGAGGGCCGGGGCCAACGTCCTGACTTTC. It specifies CASSPRRAGANVLTF.

This clonotype occurred once. The junction and the germline gene differ at one end; a read error may be behind it. V usage is TRBV7-9 and J usage is TRBJ1-4; D is unclear. Germline values: CDR1 SEHNR, CDR2 FQNEAQ (reference sequence). The CDR3 runs 13 residues. The CDR3, as DNA: TGCGCCAGCAGCCAAGATAGGGTCGAAAAACTGTTTTTT. Protein: CASSQDRVEKLFF.

The chain couples TRBV7-6 to TRBJ2-3; D may be TRBD2 (6 bases). The CDR3 length is 15 residues. Germline CDR1 and CDR2: SGHVS and FNYEAQ. V lost 1 base, J lost 1 base, and 9 bases lay in between. This CDR3 reads CASSLEAGRTDTQYF. The CDR3 bases are TGTGCCAGCAGCTTAGAGGCGGGGCGCACAGATACGCAGTATTTT.

This clonotype was counted many times. The chain couples TRBV10-3 to TRBJ1-1; 8 nucleotides match TRBD1. Losses at the gene ends were 2 bases for V and 10 bases for J; bases not matched to a gene: 6. Looked up from germline, CDR1 is ENHRY and CDR2 is SYGVKD. CDR3 length: 13 residues. The CDR3 DNA reads TGTGCCATCAGTGAGGGACAGGGACACACAGCTTTCTTT. Translating gives CAISEGQGHTAFF.

This clonotype was seen more than once but under ten times. DNA for the CDR3: TGTGCCAGCAGTTTTCGGAGAGGAGGTGAAAAACTGTTTTTT. Protein sequence: CASSFRRGGEKLFF. The gene calls are TRBV12-3 or TRBV12-4 and TRBJ1-4; D uncertain. V lost 3 bases and J lost 7, with 12 bases in between. CDR3 length: 14 residues.

This chain links TRBV7-8 with TRBJ1-2; D is uncertain. V was pared by 5 bases and J by 6 bases, with 16 bases between. The germline V gene encodes CDR1 SGHVS and CDR2 FQNEAQ. This CDR3 is built from 14 residues. CDR3 in DNA: TGTGCCAGCAGCCCCAGCCGGGGATTTCATGGCTACACCTTC. Residues: CASSPSRGFHGYTF. The full variable domain, its missing parts supplied by reference TRBV7-8 and TRBJ1-2, is GAGVSQSPRYKVAKRGQDVALRCDPISGHVSLFWYQQALGQGPEFLTYFQNEAQLDKSGLPSDRFFAERPEGSVSTLKIQRTQQEDSAVYLCASSPSRGFHGYTFGSGTRLTVV.

As for this clonotype: A much larger clone lies a single base off, so this may be a read error. V and J are TRBV10-3 and TRBJ2-5; either TRBD1 or TRBD2 may fit D (6 bases each). Per germline, CDR1 ENHRY and CDR2 SYGVKD. The CDR3 contains 15 residues. In nucleotides, the CDR3 is TGTGCCATCAGTGATATGGGGGGCTTCCAAGAGACCCAGCACTTC. Its protein is CAISDMGGFQETQHF.

The chain carries TRBV2 and TRBJ1-5; D gene ambiguous. V dropped 6 bases and J dropped 5 bases, with 11 bases sitting between them. The CDR3 length is 13 residues. Per germline, CDR1 SNHLY and CDR2 FYNNEI. The DNA of the CDR3 is TGTGCCAGCAGCTTCGGATTGGATCAGCCCCAGCATTTT. As protein: CASSFGLDQPQHF.